The entry below describes one T cell receptor beta chain. What it recognizes is unknown. These data are taken from a study of cytotoxic CD8 clonotypes in ibrutinib-treated CLL. About the research overall: The study recorded mean values of around 250,000 productive templates and under 100,000 productive rearrangements per sample.

The assay was immunoSEQ multiplex PCR, and TCRdb's table has in-frame clones only and misses some. The sample includes some 300,000 clones, around four fifths of them seen just once. Germline lookup yields CDR1 SQVTM and CDR2 ANQGSEA. Trimming pared 4 bases from V and 0 bases from J, leaving 9 bases between. CDR3 length: 13 residues. General observations from the study: Clonality measured at baseline exceeded age-matched healthy donors, tracking circulating CD8+ T-cell counts.

The chain couples TRBV29-1 to TRBJ2-5; D ambiguous. The receptor was derived from a human donor with chronic lymphocytic leukemia. This sample comprised PBMCs, obtained before ibrutinib treatment. The CDR3 bases are TGCAGCGTTGTTCTGGGTTACCAAGAGACCCAGTACTTC. Amino acids: CSVVLGYQETQYF.